This TCR beta chain derives from a study of CXCR3-negative and CXCR3-positive naive CD8 T cells. Study-wide results and limits: More hydrophobic TRB CDR3s occurred in CXCR3-positive than in CXCR3-negative naive cells.

About this clonotype itself: Antigen specificity is unknown.

cDNA libraries for TRB were generated by 5' RACE incorporating UMI labels. From its re-call of the 5' RACE reads, TCRdb lists each CDR3 protein once, without DNA. This repertoire includes 85,000 to 120,000 distinct CDR3 sequences. The CDR3 loop spans 15 amino acids. CDR1 is MDHEN and CDR2 is SYDVKM in the germline V gene. The specimen was naive CXCR3+ CD8+ T cells from blood. Subset defined: CD45RO-CCR7+CD27+CD95- naive CD8+ T cells expressing CXCR3 (TNR3+). This sequence joins TRBV28 and TRBJ2-5; TCRdb indicates TRBD1, and absent DNA this call remains unverified. The source is a human donor in good health. Some clones in this sample may be carry-over from other donors' samples. The CDR3 protein is CASSLSLTGWETQYF.